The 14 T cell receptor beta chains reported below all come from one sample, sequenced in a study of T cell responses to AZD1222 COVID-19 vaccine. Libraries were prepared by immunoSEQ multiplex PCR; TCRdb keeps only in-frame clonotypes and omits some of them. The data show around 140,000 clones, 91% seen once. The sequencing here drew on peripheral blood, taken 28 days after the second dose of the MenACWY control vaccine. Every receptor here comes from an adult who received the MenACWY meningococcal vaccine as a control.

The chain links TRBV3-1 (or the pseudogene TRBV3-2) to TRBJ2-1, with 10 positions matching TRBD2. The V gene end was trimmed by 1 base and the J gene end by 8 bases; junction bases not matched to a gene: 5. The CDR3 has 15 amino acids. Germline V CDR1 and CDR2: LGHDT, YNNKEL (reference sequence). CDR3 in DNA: TGTGCCAGCAGCCAAGGCTCTAGCGGGGGCTATGAGCAGTTCTTC. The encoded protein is CASSQGSSGGYEQFF.

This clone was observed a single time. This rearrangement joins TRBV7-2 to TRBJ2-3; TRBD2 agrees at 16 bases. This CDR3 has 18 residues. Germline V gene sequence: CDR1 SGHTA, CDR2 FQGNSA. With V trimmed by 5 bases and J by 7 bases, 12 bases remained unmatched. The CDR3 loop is CASSRGTSGRESRNTQYF. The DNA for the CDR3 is TGTGCCAGCAGCAGGGGGACTAGCGGGAGGGAGAGTCGGAATACGCAGTATTTT. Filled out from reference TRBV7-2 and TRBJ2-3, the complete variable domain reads GAGVSQSPSNKVTEKGKDVELRCDPISGHTALYWYRQSLGQGLEFLIYFQGNSAPDKSGLPSDRFSAERTGGSVSTLTIQRTQQEDSAVYLCASSRGTSGRESRNTQYFGPGTRLTVL.

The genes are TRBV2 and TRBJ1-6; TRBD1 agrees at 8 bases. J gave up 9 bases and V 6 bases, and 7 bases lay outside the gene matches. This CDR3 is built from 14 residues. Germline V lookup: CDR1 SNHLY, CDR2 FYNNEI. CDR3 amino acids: CASRGTGGGSPLHF. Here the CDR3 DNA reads TGTGCCAGCAGGGGAACAGGGGGAGGTTCACCCCTCCACTTT.

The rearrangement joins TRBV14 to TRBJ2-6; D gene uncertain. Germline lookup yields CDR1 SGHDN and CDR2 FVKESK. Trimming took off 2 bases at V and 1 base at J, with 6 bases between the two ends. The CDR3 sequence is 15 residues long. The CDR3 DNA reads TGTGCCAGCAGCCAATTTGGGTCTGGGGCCAACGTCCTGACTTTC. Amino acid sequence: CASSQFGSGANVLTF.

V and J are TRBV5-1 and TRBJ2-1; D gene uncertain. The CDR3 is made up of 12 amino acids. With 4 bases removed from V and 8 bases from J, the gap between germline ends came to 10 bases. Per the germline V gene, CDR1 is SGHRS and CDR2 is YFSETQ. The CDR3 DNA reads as TGCGCCAGCAGCCCTGAACGATATGAGCAGTTCTTC. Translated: CASSPERYEQFF.

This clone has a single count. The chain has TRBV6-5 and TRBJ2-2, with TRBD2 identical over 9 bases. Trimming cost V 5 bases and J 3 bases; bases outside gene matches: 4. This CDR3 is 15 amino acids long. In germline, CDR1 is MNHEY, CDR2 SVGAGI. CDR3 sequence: CASSPGLADTGELFF. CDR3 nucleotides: TGTGCCAGCAGTCCGGGACTAGCCGACACCGGGGAGCTGTTTTTT.

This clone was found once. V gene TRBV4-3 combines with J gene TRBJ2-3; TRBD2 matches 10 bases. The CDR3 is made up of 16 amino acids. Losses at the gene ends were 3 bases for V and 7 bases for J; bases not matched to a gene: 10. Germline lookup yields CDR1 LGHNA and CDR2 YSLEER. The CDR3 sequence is CASSQLAGAPGNTQYF. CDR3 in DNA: TGCGCCAGCAGCCAGCTAGCGGGGGCCCCCGGGAATACGCAGTATTTT.

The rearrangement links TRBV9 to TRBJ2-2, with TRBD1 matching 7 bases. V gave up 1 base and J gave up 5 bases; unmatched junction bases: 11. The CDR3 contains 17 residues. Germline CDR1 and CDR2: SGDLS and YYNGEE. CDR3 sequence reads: CASSVTPTGVGTGELFF. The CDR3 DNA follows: TGTGCCAGCAGCGTAACCCCCACAGGGGTAGGTACCGGGGAGCTGTTTTTT.

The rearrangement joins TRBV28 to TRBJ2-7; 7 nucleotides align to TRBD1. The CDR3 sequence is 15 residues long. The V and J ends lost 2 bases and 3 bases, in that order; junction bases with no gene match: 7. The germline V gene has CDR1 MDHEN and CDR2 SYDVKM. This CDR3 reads CASSLVGTAVYEQYF. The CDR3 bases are TGTGCCAGCAGTTTAGTAGGGACAGCCGTCTACGAGCAGTACTTC.

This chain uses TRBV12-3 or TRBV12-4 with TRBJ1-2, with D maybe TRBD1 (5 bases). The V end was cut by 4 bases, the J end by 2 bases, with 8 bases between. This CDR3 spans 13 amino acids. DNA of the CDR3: TGTGCCAGCAGTTGGGGACCGAACTATGGCTACACCTTC. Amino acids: CASSWGPNYGYTF.

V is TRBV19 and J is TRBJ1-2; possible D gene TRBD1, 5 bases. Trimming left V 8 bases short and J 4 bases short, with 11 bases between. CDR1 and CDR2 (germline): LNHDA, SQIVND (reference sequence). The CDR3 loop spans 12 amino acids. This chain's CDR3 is CASFQTGYGYTF. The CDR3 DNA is TGTGCCAGTTTTCAAACAGGCTATGGCTACACCTTC.

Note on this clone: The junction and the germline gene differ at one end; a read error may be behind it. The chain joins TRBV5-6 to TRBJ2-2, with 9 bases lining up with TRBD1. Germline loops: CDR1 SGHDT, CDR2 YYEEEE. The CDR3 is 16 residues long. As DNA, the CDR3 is TGTGCCAGCAGCAGGACAGGGGTCTCAAACACCGGGGAGCTGCTTTTT. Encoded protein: CASSRTGVSNTGELLF.

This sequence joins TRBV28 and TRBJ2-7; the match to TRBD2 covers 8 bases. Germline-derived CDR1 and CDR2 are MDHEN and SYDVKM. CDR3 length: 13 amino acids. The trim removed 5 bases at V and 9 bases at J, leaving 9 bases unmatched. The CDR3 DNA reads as TGTGCCAGCAGTGCCGTCCGGGGGGGAACGCAGTACTTC. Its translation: CASSAVRGGTQYF.

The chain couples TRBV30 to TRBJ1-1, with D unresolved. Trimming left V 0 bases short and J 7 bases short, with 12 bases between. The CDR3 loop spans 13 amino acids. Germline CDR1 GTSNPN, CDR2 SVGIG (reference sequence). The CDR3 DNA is TGTGCCTGGAGTGTAAGTCGGGAGTTTGAAGCTTTCTTT. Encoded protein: CAWSVSREFEAFF.